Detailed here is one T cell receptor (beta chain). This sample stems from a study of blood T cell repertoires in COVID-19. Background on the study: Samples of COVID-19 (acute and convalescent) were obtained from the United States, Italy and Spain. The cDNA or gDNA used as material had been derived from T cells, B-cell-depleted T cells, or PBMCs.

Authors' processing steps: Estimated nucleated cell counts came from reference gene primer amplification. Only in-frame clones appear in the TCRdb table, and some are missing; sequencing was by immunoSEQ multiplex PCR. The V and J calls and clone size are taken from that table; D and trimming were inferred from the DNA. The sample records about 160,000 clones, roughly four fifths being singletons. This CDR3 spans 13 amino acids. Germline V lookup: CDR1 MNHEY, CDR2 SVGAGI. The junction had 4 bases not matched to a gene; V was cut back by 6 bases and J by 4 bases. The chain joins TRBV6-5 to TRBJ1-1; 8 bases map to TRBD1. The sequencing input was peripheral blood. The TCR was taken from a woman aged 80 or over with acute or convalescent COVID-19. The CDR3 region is CASRYTGGTEAFF. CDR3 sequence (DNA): TGTGCCAGCAGGTATACAGGGGGCACTGAAGCTTTCTTT.